This T cell receptor beta chain originates from a study of blood T cells in healthy people across ages. Note on this clonotype: Its antigen remains unidentified.

PCR was performed a second time for roughly 7 to 11 cycles using a sample-barcoded 5' primer and a J-beta primer mix. Every individual sample yielded 2.5 million or more paired-end reads (each containing CDR3). MiXCR was run by TCRdb on the 5' RACE reads, yielding one entry per CDR3 protein. The sample contains over 1,500,000 distinct CDR3 sequences, 40% to 55% of which appear only once. Overall study results and limits: In older individuals, TCR beta diversity per million T cells was lower, falling roughly linearly with age. From one million sequenced T cells, diversity estimates were lower bounds.

This TCR derives from a middle-aged woman in good health. The sequencing sample was made of blood.

CDR3 residues: CASSGPTSGGLLETQYF. CDR3 coding DNA: TGTGCCAGCAGTGGCCCGACTAGCGGGGGCCTTCTGGAGACCCAGTACTTC. This chain uses TRBV6-2 or TRBV6-3 with TRBJ2-5; 12 nucleotides align to TRBD2. The CDR3 runs to 17 residues. Losses at the gene ends were 5 bases for V and 5 bases for J; bases not matched to a gene: 12. Looked up from germline, CDR1 is MNHEY and CDR2 is SVGEGT.